The 2 T cell receptor beta chains below all came from one sample that was sequenced in a study of blood T cell repertoires in COVID-19 (dated by TCRdb to the early 2020s). Library construction relied on the immunoSEQ multiplex PCR assay. Imported from immuneACCESS, the table was reduced by TCRdb to in-frame sequences with V and J called. These copies leave out some clones; in studies compared against another copy, an unresolved V gene accounts for under half, and the cause of the remainder is not known. The sample table records more than 45,000 clones; around 90% of these occur just once. In total, the top ten clones hold approximately 1.3% of the sample. The specimen was peripheral blood. All receptors derive from a man in his 60s with acute or convalescent COVID-19.

This clone was observed once. The V and J genes are TRBV5-1 and TRBJ2-3; 8 bases are shared with TRBD1. The germline gives CDR1 SGHRS, CDR2 YFSETQ. The CDR3 runs 15 residues. J lost 3 bases, V lost 2 bases, and 5 bases had no gene match. The CDR3 nucleotides read TGCGCCAGCAGCTTCAGGGGGCTGGGAACAGATACGCAGTATTTT. It yields the protein CASSFRGLGTDTQYF.

This sequence joins TRBV6-5 and TRBJ2-6; 8 bases match TRBD1. V shed 4 bases, J shed 2 bases, and the junction held 4 bases outside the gene matches. The CDR3 has 16 residues. Germline assignment: CDR1 MNHEY and CDR2 SVGAGI. As DNA, the CDR3 is TGTGCCAGCAGTTCCCAGGGGGCAACTGGGGCCAACGTCCTGACTTTC. Its translation: CASSSQGATGANVLTF.